This T cell receptor (beta chain) was observed in a study of blood T cells in healthy people across ages. Together with a sample-barcoded 5' primer, a J-beta primer mix was included in a second PCR lasting about 7 to 11 cycles. TCRdb re-called the 5' RACE reads through MiXCR, storing one row per CDR3 protein. The sample includes 600,000 to 900,000 distinct CDR3 sequences, around 24% of them seen just once. The CDR3 spans 15 residues. Germline V gene lookup returns CDR1 SGDLS and CDR2 YYNGEE. V lost 2 bases to trimming and J lost 5 bases, with 14 bases between them. This clonotype was detected only a few times. These data were also filed under a second study, of T cells of mothers and their children. That paper notes: Thymic selection molds TCR recombination products alike in related and unrelated pairs.

The sequenced sample consisted of blood. This clonotype originated in a boy aged 5-17 years in good health. V is TRBV9 and J is TRBJ2-1; D is possibly TRBD2 (5 bases). This CDR3 reads CASSVSGSVDNEQFF. CDR3 DNA sequence: TGTGCCAGCAGCGTTTCGGGGTCGGTAGACAATGAGCAGTTCTTC.